This TCR beta chain emerged from a study of blood T cell repertoires in COVID-19 (TCRdb year 2020). About the study as a whole: Samples from collaborators originated in the United States, Italy and Spain and spanned both the acute and convalescent phases of COVID-19. The prospective study material was composed of cDNA or gDNA derived from T cells, B-cell-depleted T cells, or PBMCs. Subjects who had been exposed to COVID-19, were actively infected with it, or had recovered from it provided the deeply sampled blood TCRbeta repertoires that made up the dataset. A freely available public database, intended as a resource for researchers studying the immune response to SARS-CoV-2, is where the repertoires were released. Samples were obtained from the ongoing ImmuneRACE study (first 160 participants) and from about 1,300 subjects provided by 6 global collaborators. Sample metadata almost always included a de-identified subject ID, COVID-19 status, age in years and sex. Where HLA class I and class II types were available, the types were taken from metadata supplied by the sample provider, not from assay-based typing.

Broad study findings and their caveats: The amount of clinical and demographic metadata varied by source and participant and was provided uncurated.

CDR1 is given as SGDLS and CDR2 as YYNGEE, both from the germline V gene. The CDR3 runs 15 residues from the cysteine to the phenylalanine. Only CDR3 DNA remains: 45 bases, in frame from the first base. V is trimmed back by 4 bases and J by 1 base, and the junction contains 6 bases that no gene match accounts for. TCRbeta CDR3 regions were amplified from genomic DNA by means of the immunoSEQ Assay, a bias-controlled multiplex PCR. The paper's data handling went like this. The number of nucleated cells in each sample was estimated from the amplification of reference gene primers within the assay. To quantify the absolute abundance of each unique TCRbeta CDR3 rearrangement, sequence reads were collapsed and filtered. For each sample, productive Simpson clonality was calculated as the square root of Simpson's diversity index across productive rearrangements. The immuneACCESS repertoire file appears here via TCRdb, limited to in-frame rearrangements. These files lack a portion of the clones; in checked studies, under half of the deficit traces to unresolved V genes, and the cause of the others is not known. V and J calls and clone size are copied from that table; D and trimming were computed from the DNA. The sample table records about 190,000 clones; roughly 80% of these occur just once. Under 15% of the sample belongs to the ten largest clones.

In the case of this clone: No antigen is known for it. The sample holds no much larger clone one base away, and base qualities are not on file.

Collaborating institutions collected whole blood in K2EDTA tubes following their own protocols. Collaborator samples were shipped for TCRbeta analysis as frozen whole blood, isolated PBMCs, or DNA extracted from either sample type. The chain employs TRBV9 and TRBJ1-2; a stretch of 8 junction bases matches TRBD1. This sequence originates from a woman aged 50 to 60 with acute or convalescent COVID-19. Sample: peripheral blood. The CDR3 has the sequence CASSPRTGSNYGYTF. The base sequence is TGTGCCAGCAGCCCAAGGACAGGGAGTAACTATGGCTACACCTTC.